This T cell receptor beta chain appears in the sequencing data of a study of shared clonotypes between healthy human individuals. Study-wide context: Contributing individuals were two females and three males aged 18 to 49.

Naive CD8 cells, CD45RO-negative and positively selected for CCR7, excluded terminally differentiated effector memory CD45RA+ cells. Trimming removed 2 bases from V and 2 bases from J, with 8 bases in between. From germline, CDR1 is SGDLS and CDR2 YYNGEE. The CDR3 runs 13 residues. Libraries were prepared by immunoSEQ multiplex PCR; TCRdb keeps only in-frame clonotypes and omits some of them. The sample includes about 590,000 clones, about 95% of them seen just once. Source material: naive CD8+ T cells sorted from blood. The TCR comes from a woman aged 25 to 39 in good health. The chain carries TRBV9 and TRBJ2-7; a weak D match, TRBD2 (5 bases). The CDR3 DNA reads TGTGCCAGCAGCGTGGGAGTGGCCTACGAGCAGTACTTC. Translation gives CASSVGVAYEQYF.